The source of this T cell receptor beta chain is a study of blood T cell repertoires in COVID-19. The CDR3 consists of 13 residues. J gave up 5 bases and V 6 bases, and 4 bases lay outside the gene matches. Germline CDR1 and CDR2: SGHTA and FQGNSA. The data were produced by immunoSEQ multiplex PCR, yet TCRdb's version contains in-frame clones alone and is incomplete. The data show 350,000 to 400,000 clones, with approximately 90% seen just once and roughly 1.2% held by the top ten. The V and J genes are TRBV7-2 and TRBJ2-1, with 7 bases that match TRBD2. Sequences were obtained from PBMCs or T cells enriched from blood (not recorded which). The TCR originated in a woman aged 18-29 years who had recovered from COVID-19. The CDR3 loop reads CASRLAVNNEQFF. CDR3 nucleotides: TGTGCCAGCAGGCTAGCGGTAAACAATGAGCAGTTCTTC.